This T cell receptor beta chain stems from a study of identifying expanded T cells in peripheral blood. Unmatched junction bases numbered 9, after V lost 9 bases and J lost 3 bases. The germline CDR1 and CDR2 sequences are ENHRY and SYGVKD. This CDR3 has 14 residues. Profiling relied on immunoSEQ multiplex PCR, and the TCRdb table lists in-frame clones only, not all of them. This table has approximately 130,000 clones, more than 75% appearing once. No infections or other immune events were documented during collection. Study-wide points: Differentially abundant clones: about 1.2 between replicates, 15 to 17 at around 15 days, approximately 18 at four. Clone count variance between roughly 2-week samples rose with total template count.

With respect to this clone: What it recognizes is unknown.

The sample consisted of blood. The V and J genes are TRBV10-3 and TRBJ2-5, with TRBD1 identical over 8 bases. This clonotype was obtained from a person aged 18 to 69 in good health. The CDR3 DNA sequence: TGTGCCATTTGGGGCGGGACAGGAAAAGAGACCCAGTACTTC. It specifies CAIWGGTGKETQYF.